Below are 22 T cell receptor beta chains sequenced from a single sample in a study of Ad26.COV2.S vaccination and SARS-CoV-2 variants. Treatment given: 15 to 20 received Ad26.COV2.S at low or high dose, single or two shots; several received placebo; per-sample allocation not given. Repertoires come from day 63 after the first vaccine or placebo injection. TCRdb's copy holds only in-frame clones and misses some; the assay was immunoSEQ multiplex PCR. The sample holds 300,000 to 400,000 clones, 80% to 90% seen once. This sample comprised peripheral blood, obtained in a trial of Ad26.COV2.S vaccine versus placebo. The receptors originated from a person aged 18-60 years who received the Ad26.COV2.S COVID-19 vaccine or a placebo.

The chain combines TRBV18 with TRBJ2-3; D is possibly TRBD2 (5 bases). The germline V and J ends were trimmed by 1 base and 11 bases, with 7 bases remaining between them. Germline CDR1 and CDR2: KGHSH and LQKENI. The CDR3 sequence is 11 residues long. CDR3 nucleotide sequence: TGTGCCAGCTCACCACGGGCGGGGCAGTATTTT. Its protein is CASSPRAGQYF.

The V gene is TRBV4-2, the J gene TRBJ2-2; 10 positions match TRBD2. The CDR3 has 18 residues. Germline V CDR1 and CDR2: LGHNA, YNFKEQ. V lost 0 bases, J lost 3 bases, and 7 bases stayed unmatched. CDR3: CASSQESSGGWDTGELFF. In DNA, the CDR3 is TGTGCCAGCAGCCAAGAATCTAGCGGGGGTTGGGACACCGGGGAGCTGTTTTTT.

This chain uses TRBV20-1 with TRBJ1-2; TRBD1 is a possible D gene (6 bases). V was clipped by 3 bases and J by 4 bases, with 18 bases between them. The CDR3 contains 15 residues. Germline values: CDR1 DFQATT, CDR2 SNEGSKA (reference sequence). As DNA, the CDR3 is TGCAGTGCTAGTGTTGGGGGGCGCTTGGGCTATGGCTACACCTTC. Its protein is CSASVGGRLGYGYTF.

The rearrangement links TRBV5-1 to TRBJ2-7; tentatively, D is TRBD2 (7 bases). V lost 0 bases, J lost 4 bases, and 14 bases lay in between. The CDR3 runs to 15 residues. Germline CDR1 SGHRS, CDR2 YFSETQ. The CDR3 reads CASSLAPGRGYEQYF. Here the CDR3 DNA reads TGCGCCAGCAGCTTGGCCCCAGGGAGGGGGTACGAGCAGTACTTC.

The DNA of the CDR3 is TGTGCCAGCAGTTGGGACAGCGGAAACACCATATATTTT. Amino acids: CASSWDSGNTIYF. This rearrangement joins TRBV7-8 to TRBJ1-3; 7 nucleotides line up with TRBD1. CDR3 length: 13 amino acids. CDR1 is SGHVS, CDR2 FQNEAQ, per germline. V shed 6 bases and J 4 bases; nucleotides not matched to a gene: 3.

This clone was recorded only once. The chain uses TRBV7-2 and TRBJ1-1; 8 nucleotides agree with TRBD1. The trim removed 0 bases at V and 6 bases at J, leaving 6 bases unmatched. The germline V gene encodes CDR1 SGHTA and CDR2 FQGNSA. CDR3 length equals 15 residues. This chain's CDR3 is CASSLAADRDAEAFF. CDR3 coding DNA: TGTGCCAGCAGCTTAGCGGCGGACAGGGACGCTGAAGCTTTCTTT.

This clone came up once. V usage is TRBV11-2 and J usage is TRBJ1-6; a possible D gene is TRBD1 (6 bases). The V gene lost 4 bases and the J gene lost 8 bases, with 15 bases spanning the gap. CDR1 is SGHAT and CDR2 is FQNNGV in the germline V gene. The CDR3 runs 15 residues. DNA for the CDR3: TGTGCCAGCAGCTCAACGGGGGCCGGGGATTCACCCCTCCACTTT. Its protein is CASSSTGAGDSPLHF.

This rearrangement joins TRBV6-1 to TRBJ1-4; TRBD1 might be the D (6 bases). CDR3 size: 14 residues. The germline V gene has CDR1 MNHNS and CDR2 SASEGT. Trimming stripped 3 bases from V and 8 bases from J, with 13 bases between. The CDR3 loop is CASSDPRGGEKLFF. Written as DNA, the CDR3 is TGTGCCAGCAGTGACCCCAGGGGTGGGGAAAAACTGTTTTTT.

The V gene is TRBV7-8, the J gene TRBJ2-1; D is possibly TRBD2 (5 bases). CDR1 is SGHVS and CDR2 is FQNEAQ in the germline V gene. This CDR3 has 16 residues. The V gene lost 3 bases and the J gene lost 5 bases, with 17 bases spanning the gap. The CDR3 nucleotides are TGTGCCAGCAGCTTGCAAGGACTGAGGGAGAACAATGAGCAGTTCTTC. Its translation is CASSLQGLRENNEQFF.

The CDR3: CASSSQKQGRGETQYF. In DNA form, the CDR3 reads TGTGCCAGCAGCTCTCAAAAACAGGGGAGGGGAGAGACCCAGTACTTC. V gene TRBV9 combines with J gene TRBJ2-5; D tentatively fits TRBD1 or TRBD2 (7 bases each). The CDR3 contains 16 residues. Looked up from germline, CDR1 is SGDLS and CDR2 is YYNGEE. V was pared by 4 bases and J by 4 bases, with 20 bases between.

V usage is TRBV7-9 and J usage is TRBJ2-1; TRBD1 matches at 8 bases. Trimming removed 3 bases from V and 10 bases from J; junction bases left unmatched: 14. The CDR3 is made up of 16 amino acids. CDR1 and CDR2 from the germline V gene are SEHNR and FQNEAQ (reference sequence). For the CDR3, the DNA is TGTGCCAGCAGCTTCCCCCCGGACAGGGCCTTGGGGGAGCAGTTCTTC. The encoded protein is CASSFPPDRALGEQFF.

The CDR3 sequence is CASTWGARGTEAFF. The CDR3 DNA follows: TGTGCCAGCACGTGGGGGGCGAGGGGAACTGAAGCTTTCTTT. V is TRBV2 and J is TRBJ1-1, with D perhaps matching TRBD1 (6 bases). V lost 7 bases and J lost 5, with 17 bases in between. This CDR3 spans 14 amino acids. Germline assignment: CDR1 SNHLY and CDR2 FYNNEI.

The chain has TRBV20-1 and TRBJ2-2, with 9 bases that match TRBD1. The CDR3 is 15 residues long. CDR1 and CDR2 from the germline V gene are DFQATT and SNEGSKA (reference sequence). V shed 3 bases and J 7 bases; nucleotides not matched to a gene: 9. CDR3 nucleotide sequence: TGCAGTGCTAGTCGGACAGGGGTCGAGGTCGGGGAGCTGTTTTTT. Its protein is CSASRTGVEVGELFF.

The rearrangement uses TRBV12-3 or TRBV12-4 and TRBJ2-3, with 7 positions matching TRBD1. Trimming removed 6 bases from V and 0 bases from J; junction bases left unmatched: 0. The CDR3 length is 13 residues. The CDR3 sequence is CASRGQSTDTQYF. The CDR3 DNA is TGTGCCAGCAGGGGACAGAGCACAGATACGCAGTATTTT.

J is TRBJ2-7 and V is TRBV5-1, with 9 bases matching TRBD2. The V and J ends lost 0 bases and 3 bases, in that order; junction bases with no gene match: 13. Germline loops: CDR1 SGHRS, CDR2 YFSETQ. This CDR3 spans 18 amino acids. CDR3 in DNA: TGCGCCAGCAGCTTGGCAGAGGTAGCGGGGGCCCCGGGCTACGAGCAGTACTTC. Residues: CASSLAEVAGAPGYEQYF.

The chain joins TRBV4-2 to TRBJ2-7, with 10 bases that match TRBD2. The CDR3 spans 14 residues. J was trimmed by 2 bases and V by 5 bases; bases with no gene match: 3. Germline V gives CDR1 LGHNA, CDR2 YNFKEQ. The CDR3 loop reads CASSGTSETYEQYF. CDR3 coding DNA: TGTGCCAGCAGCGGGACTAGCGAAACCTACGAGCAGTACTTC.

The rearrangement links TRBV7-2 to TRBJ1-1, with 10 positions matching TRBD1. The V gene's germline CDR1 is SGHTA and CDR2 FQGNSA. V lost 4 bases and J lost 4; bases outside the gene matches: 6. This CDR3 has 15 amino acids. The CDR3 DNA is TGTGCCAGCAGCTCTGGGGACAGGGGTCCCACTGAAGCTTTCTTT. Translated: CASSSGDRGPTEAFF.

This chain joins TRBV9 and TRBJ1-5; no clear D gene. Germline V gives CDR1 SGDLS, CDR2 YYNGEE. There are 14 residues in the CDR3. Trimming removed 3 bases from V and 6 bases from J, with 13 bases in between. The DNA of the CDR3 is TGTGCCAGCAGCGAGGGCCAGGCCGGTCAGCCCCAGCATTTT. It codes for CASSEGQAGQPQHF.

The chain joins TRBV19 to TRBJ1-2, with D possibly being TRBD1 (6 bases). The germline V gene has CDR1 LNHDA and CDR2 SQIVND (reference sequence). The CDR3 loop spans 13 amino acids. The germline V and J ends were trimmed by 5 bases and 4 bases, with 11 bases remaining between them. The CDR3 reads CASSATGAYGYTF. As DNA, the CDR3 is TGTGCCAGTAGTGCCACGGGGGCCTATGGCTACACCTTC.

The chain has TRBV12-3 or TRBV12-4 and TRBJ2-1; D unresolved. This CDR3 region has 11 residues. Trimming took off 6 bases at V and 14 bases at J, with 14 bases between the two ends. For the CDR3, the DNA is TGTGCCAGCAGAACGAACCGGGTTGAGTTCTTC. It is translated as CASRTNRVEFF.

This chain connects TRBV2 to TRBJ2-7; D possibly matches TRBD1 or TRBD2 (5 bases each). The germline CDR1 and CDR2 sequences are SNHLY and FYNNEI. The CDR3 sequence is 14 residues long. Trimming removed 0 bases from V and 4 bases from J, with 10 bases in between. The CDR3 sequence is CASSEAGELYEQYF. The CDR3 DNA reads TGTGCCAGCAGTGAAGCGGGGGAACTTTACGAGCAGTACTTC.

The V call is TRBV7-6, the J call TRBJ1-6, with 9 bases identical to TRBD1. J was trimmed by 1 base and V by 5 bases; bases with no gene match: 6. The germline V gene has CDR1 SGHVS and CDR2 FNYEAQ. The length of the CDR3 is 17 residues. CDR3: CASSPGTGLSYNSPLHF. The CDR3 bases are TGTGCCAGCAGCCCCGGGACAGGGTTATCCTATAATTCACCCCTCCACTTT.